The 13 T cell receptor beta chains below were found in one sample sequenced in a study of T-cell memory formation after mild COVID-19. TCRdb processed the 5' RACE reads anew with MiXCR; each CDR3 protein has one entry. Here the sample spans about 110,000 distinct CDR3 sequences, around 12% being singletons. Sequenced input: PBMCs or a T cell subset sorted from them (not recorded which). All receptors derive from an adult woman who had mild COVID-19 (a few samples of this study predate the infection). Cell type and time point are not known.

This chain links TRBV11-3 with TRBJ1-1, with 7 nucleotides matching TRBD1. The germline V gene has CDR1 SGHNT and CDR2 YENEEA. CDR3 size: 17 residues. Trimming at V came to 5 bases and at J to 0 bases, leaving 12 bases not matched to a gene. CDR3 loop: CASSVRGQVGMNTEAFF. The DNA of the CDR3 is TGTGCCAGCAGCGTCCGCGGACAGGTGGGAATGAACACTGAAGCTTTCTTT.

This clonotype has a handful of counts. Here the CDR3 reads CATSREDRGIYGYTF. In nucleotides, the CDR3 is TGTGCCACCAGCAGAGAAGACAGGGGGATCTATGGCTACACCTTC. The J gene is TRBJ1-2, the V gene TRBV15; 9 bases are a match to TRBD1. V was pared by 0 bases and J by 4 bases, with 3 bases of the junction left unmatched. CDR1 is LNHNV and CDR2 is YYDKDF in the germline V gene (reference sequence). The length of the CDR3 is 15 residues.

The CDR3 nucleotides read TGTGCCAGCAGCCAAGGTAAAGGAAACAGGGTGGACTATGGCTACACCTTC. Protein sequence: CASSQGKGNRVDYGYTF. V gene TRBV3-1 combines with J gene TRBJ1-2, with D possibly being TRBD1 (6 bases). Per the germline V gene, CDR1 is LGHDT and CDR2 is YNNKEL (reference sequence). Trimming removed 1 base at V and 3 bases at J, with 18 bases between. The CDR3 runs 17 residues.

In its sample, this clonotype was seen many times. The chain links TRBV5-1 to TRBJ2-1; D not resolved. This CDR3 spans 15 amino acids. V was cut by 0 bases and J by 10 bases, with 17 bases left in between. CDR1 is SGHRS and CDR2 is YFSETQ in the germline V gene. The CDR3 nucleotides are TGCGCCAGCAGCTTGGAACCCCCGCCCGTTGGGGAGCAGTTCTTC. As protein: CASSLEPPPVGEQFF.

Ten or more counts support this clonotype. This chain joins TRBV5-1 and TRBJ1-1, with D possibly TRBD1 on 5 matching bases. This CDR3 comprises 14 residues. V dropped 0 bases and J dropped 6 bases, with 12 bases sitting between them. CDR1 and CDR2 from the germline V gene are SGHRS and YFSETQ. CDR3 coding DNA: TGCGCCAGCAGCTTGGCACGGGGGATGGCTGAAGCTTTCTTT. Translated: CASSLARGMAEAFF.

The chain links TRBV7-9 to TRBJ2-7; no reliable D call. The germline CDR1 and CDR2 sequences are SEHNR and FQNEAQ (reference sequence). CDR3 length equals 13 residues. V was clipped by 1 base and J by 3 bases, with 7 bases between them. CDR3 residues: CASSLGAVYEQYF. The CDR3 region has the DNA TGTGCCAGCAGCTTAGGGGCGGTCTACGAGCAGTACTTC. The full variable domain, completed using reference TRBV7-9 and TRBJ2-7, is DTGVSQNPRHKITKRGQNVTFRCDPISEHNRLYWYRQTLGQGPEFLTYFQNEAQLEKSRLLSDRFSAERPKGSFSTLEIQRTEQGDSAMYLCASSLGAVYEQYFGPGTRLTVT.

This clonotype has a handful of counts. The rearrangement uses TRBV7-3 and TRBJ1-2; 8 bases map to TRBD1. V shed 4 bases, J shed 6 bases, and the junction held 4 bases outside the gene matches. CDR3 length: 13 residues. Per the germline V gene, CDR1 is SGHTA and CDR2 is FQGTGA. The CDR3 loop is CASSSGQGDGYTF. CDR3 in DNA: TGTGCCAGCAGCTCCGGACAGGGAGATGGCTACACCTTC.

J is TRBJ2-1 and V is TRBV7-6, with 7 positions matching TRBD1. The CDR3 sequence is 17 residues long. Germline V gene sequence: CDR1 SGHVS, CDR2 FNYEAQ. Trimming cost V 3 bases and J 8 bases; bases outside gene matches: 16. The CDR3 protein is CASSFGGQGGAADEQFF. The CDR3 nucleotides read TGTGCCAGCAGCTTTGGGGGTCAAGGGGGCGCGGCTGATGAGCAGTTCTTC. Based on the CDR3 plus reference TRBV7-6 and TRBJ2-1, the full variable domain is GAGVSQSPRYKVTKRGQDVALRCDPISGHVSLYWYRQALGQGPEFLTYFNYEAQQDKSGLPNDRFSAERPEGSISTLTIQRTEQRDSAMYRCASSFGGQGGAADEQFFGPGTRLTVL.

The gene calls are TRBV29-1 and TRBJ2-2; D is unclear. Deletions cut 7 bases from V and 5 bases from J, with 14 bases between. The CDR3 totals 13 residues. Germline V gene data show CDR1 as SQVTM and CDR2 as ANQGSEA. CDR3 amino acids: CSGGPLKTGELFF. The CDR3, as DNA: TGCAGCGGAGGACCCCTCAAAACCGGGGAGCTGTTTTTT.

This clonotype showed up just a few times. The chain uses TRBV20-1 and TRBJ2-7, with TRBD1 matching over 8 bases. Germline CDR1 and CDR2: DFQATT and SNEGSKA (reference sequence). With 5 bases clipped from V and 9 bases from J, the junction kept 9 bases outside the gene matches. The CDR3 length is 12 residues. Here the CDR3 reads CSAPNLDRGQYF. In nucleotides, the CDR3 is TGCAGTGCTCCCAACCTCGACAGGGGGCAGTACTTC.

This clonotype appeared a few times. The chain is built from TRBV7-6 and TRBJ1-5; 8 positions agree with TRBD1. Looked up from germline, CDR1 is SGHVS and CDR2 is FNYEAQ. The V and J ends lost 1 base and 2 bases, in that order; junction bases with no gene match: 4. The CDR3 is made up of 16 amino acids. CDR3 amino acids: CASSLGTGTRNQPQHF. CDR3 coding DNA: TGTGCCAGCAGCTTAGGGACAGGGACTCGCAATCAGCCCCAGCATTTT.

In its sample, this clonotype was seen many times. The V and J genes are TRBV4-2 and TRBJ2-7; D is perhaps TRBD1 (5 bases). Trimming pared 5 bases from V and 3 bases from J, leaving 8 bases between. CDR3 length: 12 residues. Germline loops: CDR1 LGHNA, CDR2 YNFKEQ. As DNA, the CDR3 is TGTGCCAGCAGCGACACAGGCTACGAGCAGTACTTC. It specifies CASSDTGYEQYF.

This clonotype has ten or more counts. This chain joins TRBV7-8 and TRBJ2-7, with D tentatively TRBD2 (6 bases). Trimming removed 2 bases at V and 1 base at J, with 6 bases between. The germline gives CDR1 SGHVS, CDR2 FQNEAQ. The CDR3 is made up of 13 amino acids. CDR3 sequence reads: CASSLRESYEQYF. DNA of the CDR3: TGTGCCAGCAGCTTACGGGAGTCCTACGAGCAGTACTTC.